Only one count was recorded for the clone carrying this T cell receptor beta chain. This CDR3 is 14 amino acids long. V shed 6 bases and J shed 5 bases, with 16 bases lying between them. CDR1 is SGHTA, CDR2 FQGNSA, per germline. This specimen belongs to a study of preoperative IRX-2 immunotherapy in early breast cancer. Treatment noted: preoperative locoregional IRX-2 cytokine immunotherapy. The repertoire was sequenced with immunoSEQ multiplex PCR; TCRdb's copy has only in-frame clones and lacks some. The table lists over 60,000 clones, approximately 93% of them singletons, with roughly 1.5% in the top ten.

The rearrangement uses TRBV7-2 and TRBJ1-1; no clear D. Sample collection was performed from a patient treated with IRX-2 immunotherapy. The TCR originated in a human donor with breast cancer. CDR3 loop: CASRIGEGWTEAFF. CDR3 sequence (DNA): TGTGCCAGCAGGATCGGGGAAGGGTGGACTGAAGCTTTCTTT.